This paragraph reports one T cell receptor (beta chain). This clonotype was seen only a few times. Its cognate antigen has yet to be identified. Base qualities are not recorded, but no much larger clone differs from it by a single base. The method behind the library was 5' RACE. The reads were generated on an Illumina HiSeq 2500. The second PCR ran for roughly 6 to 11 cycles and used a J-beta primer mix along with a sample-barcoded 5' primer. A template-switch 5' adaptor carrying 12 random nucleotides introduced a unique molecular identifier onto each TCR beta cDNA molecule. Each sample yielded at least 2.5 million CDR3-containing paired-end reads. All of the RNA was converted into first-strand cDNA using the Mint cDNA synthesis kit, with a TRBC-specific oligonucleotide serving as the primer. Following uracil-DNA glycosylase treatment, a first 18-cycle PCR with universal primers M1SS and BC2_uni_R was performed on all cDNA. The authors' pipeline ran thus. For normalization, 1 million high-quality reads were randomly selected from each sample, with every read carrying a distinct molecular identifier. Instead of being binned into consensus sequences, reads with shared molecular identifiers were discarded. MiTCR, with a Q25 quality threshold and the strictest error-elimination algorithm, was used for CDR3 identification, clonotype clustering and error correction. A nonparametric unseen species model with Euler transformation was used to estimate lower-bound total TCR beta diversity. TCRdb trimmed public reads at Q25 via fastp, called clones via MiXCR and kept in-frame beta chains. A single entry per CDR3 protein holds the most common genes and DNA from its merged rows. These V and J calls are TCRdb output, not the study's own analysis. Across this sample there are over 1.5 million distinct CDR3 sequences, with about 50% seen only once. The ten largest clones represent roughly 2.1% of the sample.

Systemically healthy Caucasian individuals from Russia, some 40 in total and aged 6 to 90 years, were included as donors. Roughly 11 milliliters of peripheral blood were drawn from each donor into EDTA-treated Vacutainer tubes. PBMCs were isolated by Ficoll-Paque density-gradient centrifugation, with at least 7 million obtained per sample. Total RNA, at least 5.5 micrograms per sample, was extracted from PBMCs with Trizol reagent. The percentages of naive CD45RAhigh/CD27high T cells were determined by flow cytometry on a PBMC aliquot from every donor. These data belong to a study of blood T cells in healthy people across ages (dated by TCRdb to between 2014 and 2017). Concerning the study at large: In model experiments, template switching captured about one uniquely barcoded TCR beta cDNA molecule for every two T cells. The study analyzed two additional independent replicas of 1 million unique cDNA reads from the same blood draw for two donors, one aged 18 to 30 and one aged 80 or older. Using deep sequencing normalized with unique cDNA molecular identifiers, the study measured how TCR beta repertoire diversity changes with age. Donors were grouped into four age groups: young (average 16 years), middle-aged (approximately 41), aged (roughly 67) and long-lived (roughly 80). To avoid experimental bias, donors of different ages were distributed randomly across sequencing lanes.

Paper-wide results and their limitations: As age increased, observed TCR beta diversity per million T cells dropped in a roughly linear way, and a significant reduction was already evident by age 40. Because the CMV infection status of the donors was unknown, age-related changes in expanded clonotypes may potentially have been confounded. Since profiling was done on bulk unsorted PBMCs, naive and antigen-experienced compartments could not be conclusively compared. Total diversity estimates from one million sequenced T cells were considered lower bounds and underestimates. The percentage of naive T cells measured by flow cytometry correlated strongly with observed TCR beta diversity. Compared with the aged group, the long-lived group had more naive CD4+ T cells, fewer expanded clones and increased TCR diversity, a pattern suggesting age selection.

From the cysteine through the phenylalanine, the CDR3 covers 16 amino acids. Solely the CDR3 DNA is kept, with 48 bases framed from the first base. The V and J ends are trimmed by 5 bases and 2 bases, leaving 18 bases between them. CDR1 is given as MDHEN and CDR2 as SYDVKM, both from the germline V gene. This sequence originates from a woman between 35 and 50 years old in good health. The V and J genes are TRBV28 and TRBJ1-2, with a weak D call of TRBD1 (6 bases match). Material for sequencing was blood. The CDR3 region has the sequence CASSGGLVGVNYGYTF. The sequenced DNA is TGTGCCAGCAGTGGGGGGCTCGTGGGCGTGAACTATGGCTACACCTTC.